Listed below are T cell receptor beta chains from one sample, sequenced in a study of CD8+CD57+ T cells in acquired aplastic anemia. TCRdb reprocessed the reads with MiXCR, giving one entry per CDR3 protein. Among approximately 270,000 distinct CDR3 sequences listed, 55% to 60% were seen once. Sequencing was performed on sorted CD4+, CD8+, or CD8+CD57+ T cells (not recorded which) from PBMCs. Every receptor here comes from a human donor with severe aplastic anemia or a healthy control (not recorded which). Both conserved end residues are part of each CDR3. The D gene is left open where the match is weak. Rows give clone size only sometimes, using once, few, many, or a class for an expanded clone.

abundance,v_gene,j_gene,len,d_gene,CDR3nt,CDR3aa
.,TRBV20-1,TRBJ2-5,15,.,TGCAGTGCTAGAGATGGACAGACACACCAAGAGACCCAGTACTTC,CSARDGQTHQETQYF
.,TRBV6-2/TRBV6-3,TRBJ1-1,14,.,TGTGCCAGCAGTTCGAGGACTCTGAACACTGAAGCTTTCTTT,CASSSRTLNTEAFF
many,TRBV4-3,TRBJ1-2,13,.,TGCGCCAGCAGCGATAACTTAGGATATGGCTACACCTTC,CASSDNLGYGYTF
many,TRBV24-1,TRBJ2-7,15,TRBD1,TGTGCCACCAGTGACCCCGGGACAGGGCCTCACGAGCAGTACTTC,CATSDPGTGPHEQYF
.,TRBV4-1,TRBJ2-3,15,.,TGCGCCAGCGCTGGGGGAGCACCAGTCACAGATACGCAGTATTTT,CASAGGAPVTDTQYF
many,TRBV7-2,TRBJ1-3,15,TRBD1,TGTGCCAGCAGTAGACAGGGAAGTGAGGAAAACACCATATATTTT,CASSRQGSEENTIYF
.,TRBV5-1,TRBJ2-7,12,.,TGCGCCAGCAGCGGCGTCTCCTACGAGCAGTACTTC,CASSGVSYEQYF
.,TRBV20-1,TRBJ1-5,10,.,TGCAGTGCTAGTCCGGGACCCCAGCATTTT,CSASPGPQHF
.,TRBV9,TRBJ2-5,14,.,TGTGCCAGCAGCTTAATCGGCGCCGGTATGGCCCAGTACTTC,CASSLIGAGMAQYF
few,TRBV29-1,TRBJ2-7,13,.,TGCAGCGTTTCGATCGGGTTGTCGTACGAGCAGTACTTC,CSVSIGLSYEQYF
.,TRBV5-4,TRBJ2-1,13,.,TGTGCCAGCAGCCGCGGACAGCCCAATGAGCAGTTCTTC,CASSRGQPNEQFF
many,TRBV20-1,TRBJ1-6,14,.,TGCAGTGCTAGAGTACCAGTTCATAATTCACCCCTCCACTTT,CSARVPVHNSPLHF
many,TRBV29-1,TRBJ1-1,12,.,TGCAGCGTCCAACTTGGGGGCACTGAAGCTTTCTTT,CSVQLGGTEAFF
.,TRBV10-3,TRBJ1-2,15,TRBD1,TGTGCCATCATGACAGGGGGAACCGCTAACTATGGCTACACCTTC,CAIMTGGTANYGYTF
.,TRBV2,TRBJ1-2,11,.,TGTGCCAGCAGTGGGGGTCGAGGCTACACCTTC,CASSGGRGYTF
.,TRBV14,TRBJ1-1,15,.,TGTGCCAGCAGCCAAGACCCCAGACCTAGGACCGAAGCTTTCTTT,CASSQDPRPRTEAFF
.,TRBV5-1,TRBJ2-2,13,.,TGCGCCAGCAGCTTGGCCGGTTACGGGGAGCTGTTTTTT,CASSLAGYGELFF
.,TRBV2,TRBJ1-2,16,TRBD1,TGTGCCAGCAGCCTCCGACAGGGGGCGTTATCTAGTGGCTACACCTTC,CASSLRQGALSSGYTF
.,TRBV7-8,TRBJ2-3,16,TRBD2,TGTGCCAGCAGCTCGTGGACTAGCGGGCTCACAGATACGCAGTATTTT,CASSSWTSGLTDTQYF
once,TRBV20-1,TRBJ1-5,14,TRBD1,TGCAGTGCTAGACCGGGACAGCCGAATCAGCCCCAGCATTTT,CSARPGQPNQPQHF
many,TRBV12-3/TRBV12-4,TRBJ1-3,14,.,TGTGCCAGCAGTTTAGGTGGCTACCTTAGTGTCATATATTTT,CASSLGGYLSVIYF
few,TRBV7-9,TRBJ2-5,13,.,TGTGCCAGCAGCTCTGGGGCAGAAGAGACCCAGTACTTC,CASSSGAEETQYF
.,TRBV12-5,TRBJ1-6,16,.,TGTGCCAGCAGTTTAGACAGTGGCTCCTATAATTCACCCCTCCACTTT,CASSLDSGSYNSPLHF
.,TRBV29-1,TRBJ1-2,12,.,TGCAGCGTCCGACACGTCAGCTATGGCTACACCTTC,CSVRHVSYGYTF
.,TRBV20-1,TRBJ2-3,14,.,TGCAGTGCTAGAGGTCGAGCCCGCACAGATACGCAGTATTTT,CSARGRARTDTQYF
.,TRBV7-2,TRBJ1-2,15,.,TGTGCCAGCAGCTTAGCGCCTGGAGCGCAGTATGCCTACACCTTC,CASSLAPGAQYAYTF
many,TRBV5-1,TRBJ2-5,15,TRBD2,TGCGCCAGCAGCTTGACCCTAGCGGATGAAGAGACCCAGTACTTC,CASSLTLADEETQYF
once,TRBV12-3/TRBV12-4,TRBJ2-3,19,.,TGTGCCAGCAGTTTACAGGGTAGGGGCGTTGAGGCTTACACAGATACGCAGTATTTT,CASSLQGRGVEAYTDTQYF
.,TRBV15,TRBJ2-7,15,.,TGTGCCACCAGCAGAGATGAGGGATTGGTATACGAGCAGTACTTC,CATSRDEGLVYEQYF
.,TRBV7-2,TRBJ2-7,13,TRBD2,TGTGCCAGCAGCCCCCTAGCGGGAGACGAGCAGTACTTC,CASSPLAGDEQYF
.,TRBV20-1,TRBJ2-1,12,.,TGCAGTGCGCGCCGAACCTACAATGAGCAGTTCTTC,CSARRTYNEQFF
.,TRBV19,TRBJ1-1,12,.,TGTGCCAGTAGGCCTCAAAACAGGGTGGCTTTCTTT,CASRPQNRVAFF
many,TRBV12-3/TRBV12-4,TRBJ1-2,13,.,TGTGCCAGCAGTGTCGGAAGCTTTTGGGGCTACACCTTC,CASSVGSFWGYTF
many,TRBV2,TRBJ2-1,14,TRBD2,TGTGCCAGCAATTGGCGGGGGGGGGGGAATGAGCAGTTCTTC,CASNWRGGGNEQFF
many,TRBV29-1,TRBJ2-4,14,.,TGCAGCGTTGTACAGGCCTTAGCCAAAAACATTCAGTACTTC,CSVVQALAKNIQYF
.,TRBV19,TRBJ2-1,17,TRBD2,TGTGCCAGTAGTATAGATCGGTTCAGCGGGAGGGCCAATGAGCAGTTCTTC,CASSIDRFSGRANEQFF
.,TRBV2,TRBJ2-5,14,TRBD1,TGTGCCAGCCCAGGACAGGGGGAAGGAGAGACCCAGTACTTC,CASPGQGEGETQYF
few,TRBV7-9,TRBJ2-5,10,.,TGTGCCTCCCTGGGGGAGACCCAGTACTTC,CASLGETQYF
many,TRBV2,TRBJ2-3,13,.,TGTGCCAGCAGGGATGGTGGGACAGATACGCAGTATTTT,CASRDGGTDTQYF
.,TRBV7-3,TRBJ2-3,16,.,TGTGCCAGCAGCTTAGGGGGGGGCGTTAGCACAGATACGCAGTATTTT,CASSLGGGVSTDTQYF
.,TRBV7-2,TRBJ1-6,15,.,TGTGCCAGCTCACCACTACAGGGAGGGAATTCACCCCTCCACTTT,CASSPLQGGNSPLHF
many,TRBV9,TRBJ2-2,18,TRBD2,TGTGCCAGCAGCGCCTTACCTGGACTAGCGGGAGACACCGGGGAGCTGTTTTTT,CASSALPGLAGDTGELFF
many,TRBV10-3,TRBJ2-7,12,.,TGTGCCATCCTTCCCTATACCTACGAGCAGTACTTC,CAILPYTYEQYF
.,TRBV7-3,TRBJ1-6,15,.,TGTGCCAGCAGCTTAATTGGGGGGGCAGGTTCACCCCTCCACTTT,CASSLIGGAGSPLHF
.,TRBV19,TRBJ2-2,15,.,TGTGCCAGTAGGCGGGTAGACGCGAACACCGGGGAGCTGTTTTTT,CASRRVDANTGELFF
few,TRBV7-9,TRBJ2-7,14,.,TGTGCCAGCAGCTTAAATAGGGTCTCCTACGAGCAGTACTTC,CASSLNRVSYEQYF
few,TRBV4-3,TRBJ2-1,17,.,TGCGCCAGCAGCCAGACTGGGGGGCTCAGCTCCTACAATGAGCAGTTCTTC,CASSQTGGLSSYNEQFF
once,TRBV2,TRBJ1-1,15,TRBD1,TGTGCCAGCCGGGGGACAGGTCGGGCCAACACTGAAGCTTTCTTT,CASRGTGRANTEAFF
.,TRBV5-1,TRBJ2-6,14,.,TGCGCCAGCAGCTTGTCTCGAGGGGCCAACGTCCTGACTTTC,CASSLSRGANVLTF
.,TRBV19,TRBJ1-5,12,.,TGTGCCAGTAGTATTAGCCAACAGCCCCAGCATTTT,CASSISQQPQHF
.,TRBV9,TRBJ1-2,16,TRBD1,TGTGCCAGCAGCGTAGAACCGGGACAGGGGGCGTATGGCTACACCTTC,CASSVEPGQGAYGYTF
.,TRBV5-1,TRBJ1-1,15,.,TGCGCCAGCAGCTTTTCAAGTGACAGACCTTCCGAAGCTTTCTTT,CASSFSSDRPSEAFF
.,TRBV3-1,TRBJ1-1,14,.,TGTGCCAGCAGCCAAGGGCGGGGGGGGGCTCAAGCTTTCTTT,CASSQGRGGAQAFF